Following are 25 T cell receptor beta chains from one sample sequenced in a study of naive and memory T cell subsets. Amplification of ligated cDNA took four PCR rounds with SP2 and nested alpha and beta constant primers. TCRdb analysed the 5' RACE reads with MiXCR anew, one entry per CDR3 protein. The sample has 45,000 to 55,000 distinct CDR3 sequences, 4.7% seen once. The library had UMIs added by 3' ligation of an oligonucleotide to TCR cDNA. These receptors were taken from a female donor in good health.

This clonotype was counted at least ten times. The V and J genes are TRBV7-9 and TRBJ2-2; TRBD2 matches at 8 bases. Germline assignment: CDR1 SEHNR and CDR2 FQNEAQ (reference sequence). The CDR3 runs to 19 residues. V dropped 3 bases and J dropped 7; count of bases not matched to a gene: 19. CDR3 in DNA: TGTGCCAGCAGCTTGTTGTCAGCTGGAACGGGAGGGCCCGACGGGGAGCTGTTTTTT. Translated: CASSLLSAGTGGPDGELFF.

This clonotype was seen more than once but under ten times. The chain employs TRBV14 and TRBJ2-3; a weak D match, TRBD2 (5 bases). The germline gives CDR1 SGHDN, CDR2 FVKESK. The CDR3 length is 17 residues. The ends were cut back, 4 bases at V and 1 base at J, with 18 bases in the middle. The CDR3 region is CASSPTSGFTRTDTQYF. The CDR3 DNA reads TGTGCCAGCAGCCCAACGTCGGGGTTCACCCGCACAGATACGCAGTATTTT. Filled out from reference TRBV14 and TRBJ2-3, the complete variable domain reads EAGVTQFPSHSVIEKGQTVTLRCDPISGHDNLYWYRRVMGKEIKFLLHFVKESKQDESGMPNNRFLAERTGGTYSTLKVQPAELEDSGVYFCASSPTSGFTRTDTQYFGPGTRLTVL.

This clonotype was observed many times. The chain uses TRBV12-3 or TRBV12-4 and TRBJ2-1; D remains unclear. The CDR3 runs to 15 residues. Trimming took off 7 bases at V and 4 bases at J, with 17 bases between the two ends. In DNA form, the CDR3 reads TGTGCCAGCACCCCAAGCACCAGGCGTTACAATGAGCAGTTCTTC. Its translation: CASTPSTRRYNEQFF.

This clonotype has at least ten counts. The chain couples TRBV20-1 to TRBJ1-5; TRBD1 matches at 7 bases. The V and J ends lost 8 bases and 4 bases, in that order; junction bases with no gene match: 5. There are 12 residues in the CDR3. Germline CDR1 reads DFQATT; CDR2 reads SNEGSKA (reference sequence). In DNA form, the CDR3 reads TGCAGTTTAACACAGGGGAATCAGCCCCAGCATTTT. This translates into CSLTQGNQPQHF.

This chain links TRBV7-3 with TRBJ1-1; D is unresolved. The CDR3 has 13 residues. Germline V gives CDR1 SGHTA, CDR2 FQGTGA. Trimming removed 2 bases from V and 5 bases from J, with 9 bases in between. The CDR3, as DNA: TGTGCCAGCAGCTTAGGGCCGGTGACTGAAGCTTTCTTT. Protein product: CASSLGPVTEAFF.

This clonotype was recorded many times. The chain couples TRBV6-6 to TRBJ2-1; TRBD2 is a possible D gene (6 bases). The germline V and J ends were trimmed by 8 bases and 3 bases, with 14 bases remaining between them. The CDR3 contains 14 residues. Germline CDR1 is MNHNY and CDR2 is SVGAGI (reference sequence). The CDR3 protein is CASGRDFGYNEQFF. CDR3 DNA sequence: TGTGCCAGCGGGCGGGACTTCGGCTACAATGAGCAGTTCTTC.

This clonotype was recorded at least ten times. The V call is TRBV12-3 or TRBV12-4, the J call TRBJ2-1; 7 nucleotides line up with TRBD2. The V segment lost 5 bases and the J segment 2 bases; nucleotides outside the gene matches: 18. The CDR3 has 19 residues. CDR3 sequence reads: CASSQKEASAGSTYNEQFF. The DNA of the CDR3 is TGTGCCAGCAGTCAAAAAGAGGCGTCAGCGGGATCTACCTACAATGAGCAGTTCTTC.

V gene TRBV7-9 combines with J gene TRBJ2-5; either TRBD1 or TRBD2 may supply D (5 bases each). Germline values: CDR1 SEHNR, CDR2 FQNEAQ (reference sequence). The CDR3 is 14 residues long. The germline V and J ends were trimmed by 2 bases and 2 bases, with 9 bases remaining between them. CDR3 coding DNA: TGTGCCAGCAGCTTAACGGGACCTCAAGAGACCCAGTACTTC. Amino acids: CASSLTGPQETQYF.

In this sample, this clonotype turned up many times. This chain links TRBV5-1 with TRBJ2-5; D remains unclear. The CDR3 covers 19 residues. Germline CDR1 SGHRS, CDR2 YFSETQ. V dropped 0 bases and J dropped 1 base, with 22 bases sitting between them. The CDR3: CASSLVRTTAGRLQETQYF. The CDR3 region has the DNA TGCGCCAGCAGCTTGGTGAGGACGACCGCTGGGCGCCTCCAAGAGACCCAGTACTTC.

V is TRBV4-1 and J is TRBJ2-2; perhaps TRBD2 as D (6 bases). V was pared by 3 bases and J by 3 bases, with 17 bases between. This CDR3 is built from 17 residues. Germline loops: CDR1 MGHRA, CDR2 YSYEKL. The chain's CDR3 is CASSHRRRAIYTGELFF. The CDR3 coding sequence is TGCGCCAGCAGCCACCGAAGGAGGGCCATATACACCGGGGAGCTGTTTTTT.

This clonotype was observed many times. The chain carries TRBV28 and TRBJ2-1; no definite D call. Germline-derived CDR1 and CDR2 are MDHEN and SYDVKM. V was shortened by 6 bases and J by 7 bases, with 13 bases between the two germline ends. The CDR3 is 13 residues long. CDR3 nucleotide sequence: TGTGCCAGCAGCCCTGAGACTGGTAATGAGCAGTTCTTC. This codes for CASSPETGNEQFF.

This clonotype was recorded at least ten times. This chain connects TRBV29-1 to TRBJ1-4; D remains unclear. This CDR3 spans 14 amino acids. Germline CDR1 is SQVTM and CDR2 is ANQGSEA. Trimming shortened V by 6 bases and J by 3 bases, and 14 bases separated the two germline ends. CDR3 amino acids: CSVQPAGSNEKLFF. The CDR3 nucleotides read TGCAGCGTCCAGCCGGCAGGATCTAATGAAAAACTGTTTTTT. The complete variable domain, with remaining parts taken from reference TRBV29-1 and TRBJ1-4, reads SAVISQKPSRDICQRGTSLTIQCQVDSQVTMMFWYRQQPGQSLTLIATANQGSEATYESGFVIDKFPISRPNLTFSTLTVSNMSPEDSSIYLCSVQPAGSNEKLFFGSGTQLSVL.

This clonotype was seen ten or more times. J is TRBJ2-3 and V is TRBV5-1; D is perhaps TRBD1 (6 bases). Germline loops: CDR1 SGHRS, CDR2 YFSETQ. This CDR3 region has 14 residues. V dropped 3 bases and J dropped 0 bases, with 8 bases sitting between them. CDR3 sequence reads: CASSYDRSTDTQYF. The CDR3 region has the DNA TGCGCCAGCAGCTACGACAGGAGCACAGATACGCAGTATTTT.

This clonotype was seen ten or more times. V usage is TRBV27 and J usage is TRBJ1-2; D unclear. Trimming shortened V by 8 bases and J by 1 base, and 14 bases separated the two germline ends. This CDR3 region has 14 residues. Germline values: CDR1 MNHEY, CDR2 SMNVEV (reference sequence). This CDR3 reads CASSTGSFNYGYTF. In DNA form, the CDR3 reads TGTGCCAGCTCGACGGGATCTTTTAACTATGGCTACACCTTC.

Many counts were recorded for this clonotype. This CDR3 reads CASNTGGAETQYF. The CDR3 bases are TGTGCCAGCAACACAGGGGGCGCGGAGACCCAGTACTTC. The V call is TRBV28, the J call TRBJ2-5; 9 bases fit TRBD1. This CDR3 contains 13 residues. V gave up 7 bases and J gave up 5 bases; unmatched junction bases: 5. CDR1 and CDR2 from the germline V gene are MDHEN and SYDVKM.

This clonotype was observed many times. As DNA, the CDR3 is TGTGCCAGCAGTCGCAACAGGGCGAACACCGGGGAGCTGTTTTTT. Translation: CASSRNRANTGELFF. This sequence joins TRBV6-5 and TRBJ2-2; a weak D match, TRBD1 (6 bases). Germline CDR1 and CDR2: MNHEY and SVGAGI. The CDR3 is 15 residues long. V lost 5 bases to trimming and J lost 0 bases, with 10 bases between them.

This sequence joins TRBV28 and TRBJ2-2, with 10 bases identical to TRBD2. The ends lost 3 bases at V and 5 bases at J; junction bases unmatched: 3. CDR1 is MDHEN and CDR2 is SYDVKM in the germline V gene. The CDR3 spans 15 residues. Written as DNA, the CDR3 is TGTGCCAGCAGTTTGGGGGGACTAGCGACCGGGGAGCTGTTTTTT. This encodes CASSLGGLATGELFF.

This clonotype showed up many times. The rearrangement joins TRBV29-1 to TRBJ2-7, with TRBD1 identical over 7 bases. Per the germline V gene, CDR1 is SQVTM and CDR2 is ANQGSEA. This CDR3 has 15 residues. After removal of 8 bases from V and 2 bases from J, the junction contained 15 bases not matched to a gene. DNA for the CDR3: TGCAGCTCTCTCGCTGCCGACAGGGATACCTACGAGCAGTACTTC. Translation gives CSSLAADRDTYEQYF.

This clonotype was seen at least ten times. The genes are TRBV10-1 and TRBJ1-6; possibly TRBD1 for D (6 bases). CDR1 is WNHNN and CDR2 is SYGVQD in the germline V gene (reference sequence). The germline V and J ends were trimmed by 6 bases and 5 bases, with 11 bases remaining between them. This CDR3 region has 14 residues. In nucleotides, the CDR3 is TGCGCCAGCAGCCTTACAGGGAATAATTCACCCCTCCACTTT. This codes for CASSLTGNNSPLHF.

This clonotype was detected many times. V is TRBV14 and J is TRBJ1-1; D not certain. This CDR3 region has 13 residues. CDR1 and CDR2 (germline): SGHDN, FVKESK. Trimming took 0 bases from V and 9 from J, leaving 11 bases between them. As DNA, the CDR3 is TGTGCCAGCAGCCAAGATACCCCCTCCCAAGCTTTCTTT. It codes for CASSQDTPSQAFF.

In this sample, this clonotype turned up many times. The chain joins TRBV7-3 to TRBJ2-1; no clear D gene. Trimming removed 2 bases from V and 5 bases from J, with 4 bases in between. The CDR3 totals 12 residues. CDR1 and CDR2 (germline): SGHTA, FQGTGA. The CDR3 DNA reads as TGTGCCAGCAGCTTACTAAACAATGAGCAGTTCTTC. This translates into CASSLLNNEQFF.

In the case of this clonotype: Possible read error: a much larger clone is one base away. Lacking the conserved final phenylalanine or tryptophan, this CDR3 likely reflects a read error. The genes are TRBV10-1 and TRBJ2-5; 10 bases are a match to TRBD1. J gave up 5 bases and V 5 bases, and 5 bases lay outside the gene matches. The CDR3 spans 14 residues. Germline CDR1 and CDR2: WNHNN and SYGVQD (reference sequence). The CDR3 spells CASSRQGAEETQYS. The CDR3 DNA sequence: TGCGCCAGCAGTAGACAGGGGGCGGAGGAGACCCAGTACTCC.

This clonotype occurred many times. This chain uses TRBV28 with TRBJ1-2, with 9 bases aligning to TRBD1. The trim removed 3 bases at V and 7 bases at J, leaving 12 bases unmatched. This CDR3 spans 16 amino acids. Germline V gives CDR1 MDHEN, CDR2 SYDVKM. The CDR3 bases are TGTGCCAGCAGTTTTCCCGGGACAGGGAGGTTAGGTGGCTACACCTTC. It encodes CASSFPGTGRLGGYTF.

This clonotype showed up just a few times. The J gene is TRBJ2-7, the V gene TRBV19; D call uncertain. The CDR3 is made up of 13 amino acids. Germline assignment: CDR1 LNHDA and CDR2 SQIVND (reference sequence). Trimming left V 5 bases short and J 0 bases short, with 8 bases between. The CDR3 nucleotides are TGTGCCAGTAGTGGAGCGATCTCCTACGAGCAGTACTTC. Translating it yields CASSGAISYEQYF.

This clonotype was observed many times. In nucleotides, the CDR3 is TGTGCCAGCAGTTATGACAGGAGTGATCAGCCCCAGCATTTT. Amino acid sequence: CASSYDRSDQPQHF. This chain links TRBV12-3 or TRBV12-4 with TRBJ1-5, with TRBD1 as a possible D gene (6 bases). V was cut by 4 bases and J by 5 bases, with 12 bases left in between. The CDR3 has 14 amino acids.